This T cell receptor (beta chain) appears in the sequencing data of a study of T cells in Graves' hyperthyroidism and ophthalmopathy. This clonotype has a count of ten or more. Regions amplified from RNA transcripts were the TCR beta CDR3 regions. HTBI primers were the set used in a first-round RT-PCR of the TCR CDR3. Each CDR3 protein is one row after TCRdb ran MiXCR on the multiplex PCR reads. Of around 290,000 distinct CDR3 sequences in the sample, around 13% were seen once. There are 14 residues in the CDR3. V was pared by 6 bases and J by 6 bases, with 8 bases of the junction left unmatched. This TCR came from a woman aged 35 to 49 with Graves' hyperthyroidism. The rearrangement joins TRBV12-3 or TRBV12-4 to TRBJ1-3; TRBD1 agrees at 7 bases. The material sequenced was blood. In DNA form, the CDR3 reads TGTGCCAGCAGGAACACAGGGGCTGCAAACACCATATATTTT. It specifies CASRNTGAANTIYF.